Listed below are T cell receptor beta chains from one sample, sequenced in a study of beta chain features in type 1 diabetes. Sequencing was performed with immunoSEQ multiplex PCR; in TCRdb, only in-frame clones are kept and a portion is missing. The table includes hundreds of thousands of clones, about 15% detected once. The sequenced sample consisted of naive CD4+ T cells from blood. The source of these receptors is a man aged 25-45 years in good health. The CDR3 runs from the conserved cysteine through the conserved F or W. The D gene is left open where the match is weak. Only some rows state a clone size, as once, few, many or a class for expanded clones.

clone_size: -
d_call: TRBD1
v_call: TRBV5-8
j_call: TRBJ1-2
cdr3_aa: CASSLGDRAGYTF
cdr3_nt: TGTGCCAGCAGCTTGGGGGACAGGGCCGGCTACACCTTC

clone_size: few
d_call: -
v_call: TRBV4-3
j_call: TRBJ1-2
cdr3_aa: CASSQAYGSNYGYTF
cdr3_nt: TGCGCCAGCAGCCAAGCCTACGGTTCGAACTATGGCTACACCTTC

clone_size: -
d_call: -
v_call: TRBV4-3
j_call: TRBJ1-4
cdr3_aa: CASSQDKGKGEKLFF
cdr3_nt: TGCGCCAGCAGCCAAGATAAGGGGAAGGGAGAAAAACTGTTTTTT

clone_size: -
d_call: TRBD2
v_call: TRBV10-3
j_call: TRBJ2-3
cdr3_aa: CAISGTSTDTQYF
cdr3_nt: TGTGCCATCAGTGGGACTAGTACAGATACGCAGTATTTT

clone_size: few
d_call: -
v_call: TRBV2
j_call: TRBJ2-6
cdr3_aa: CASSEARRLSGANVLTF
cdr3_nt: TGTGCCAGCAGTGAAGCGCGGCGCCTCTCTGGGGCCAACGTCCTGACTTTC

clone_size: -
d_call: TRBD2
v_call: TRBV4-2
j_call: TRBJ2-3
cdr3_aa: CASSRRGGTTDTQYF
cdr3_nt: TGTGCCAGCAGCCGACGCGGGGGGACCACAGATACGCAGTATTTT

clone_size: -
d_call: TRBD2
v_call: TRBV9
j_call: TRBJ2-2
cdr3_aa: CASSPPRGTSGMRNTGELFF
cdr3_nt: TGTGCCAGCAGCCCTCCTCGAGGGACTAGCGGGATGCGGAACACCGGGGAGCTGTTTTTT

clone_size: -
d_call: -
v_call: TRBV7-8
j_call: TRBJ2-1
cdr3_aa: CASSLITGGYNEQFF
cdr3_nt: TGTGCCAGCAGCTTAATCACCGGGGGCTACAATGAGCAGTTCTTC

clone_size: -
d_call: -
v_call: TRBV7-2
j_call: TRBJ2-7
cdr3_aa: CASSTGHKGKSEEQYF
cdr3_nt: TGTGCCAGCAGCACCGGACATAAGGGGAAGTCTGAGGAGCAGTACTTC

clone_size: -
d_call: -
v_call: TRBV9
j_call: TRBJ2-3
cdr3_aa: CASSDQTGYTQYF
cdr3_nt: TGTGCCAGCAGCGACCAAACGGGGTATACGCAGTATTTT